This T cell receptor beta chain was observed in a study of T cell responses to AZD1222 COVID-19 vaccine. This table comes from immunoSEQ multiplex PCR, and its TCRdb copy is limited to in-frame clones, with some not included. The sample shows about 120,000 clones, 70% to 90% of them seen only once. Germline V gene sequence: CDR1 LGHNA, CDR2 YSLEER. Trimming stripped 1 base from V and 2 bases from J, with 15 bases between. The CDR3 runs to 17 residues. As for this clone: The antigen is unknown.

Study-wide findings and caveats: Spike regions recognized by vaccine-associated CD4 TCRs spanned the protein, led by 160-218 and 743-854.

The sequence derives from an adult in good health. This chain links TRBV4-3 with TRBJ1-3, with no clear D. The source was peripheral blood, collected on day 0 of AZD1222 vaccination. CDR3 protein: CASSQATGSLAGNTIYF. The CDR3 nucleotides read TGCGCCAGCAGCCAAGCCACCGGGAGCTTAGCTGGAAACACCATATATTTT.